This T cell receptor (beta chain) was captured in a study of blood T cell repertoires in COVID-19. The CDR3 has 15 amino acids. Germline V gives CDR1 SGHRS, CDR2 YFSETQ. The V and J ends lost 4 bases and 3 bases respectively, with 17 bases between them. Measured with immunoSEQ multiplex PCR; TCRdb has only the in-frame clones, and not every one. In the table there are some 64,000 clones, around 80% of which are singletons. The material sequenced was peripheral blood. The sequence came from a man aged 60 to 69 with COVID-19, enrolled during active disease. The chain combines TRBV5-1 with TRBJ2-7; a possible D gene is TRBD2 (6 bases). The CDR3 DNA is TGCGCCAGCAGCCTATCCGGGACTCGGGGCTACGAGCAGTACTTC. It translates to CASSLSGTRGYEQYF.